The sequence of this T cell receptor (beta chain) was determined in a study of neoadjuvant anti-PD-1 for oral cavity cancer. The method was immunoSEQ multiplex PCR; TCRdb's version includes in-frame clones alone and lacks a portion of them. The sample consists of approximately 15,000 clones, just over 65% of them appearing once. The sequencing here drew on PBMCs, taken before nivolumab (anti-PD-1) treatment. The clonotype originates from a person between 40 and 85 years old with oral cavity squamous cell carcinoma.

Here the CDR3 DNA reads TGTGCCAGCAGCGTAGACGGTGGGGCCAACGTCCTGACTTTC. Encoded protein: CASSVDGGANVLTF. V usage is TRBV9 and J usage is TRBJ2-6; D remains ambiguous. Germline values: CDR1 SGDLS, CDR2 YYNGEE. The CDR3 runs 14 residues. The V end lost 0 bases, the J end lost 3 bases, and 4 bases lay between the germline ends.